Listed below are T cell receptor beta chains from one sample, sequenced in a study of T cell clones after liver transplantation. The protocol was immunoSEQ multiplex PCR, while the TCRdb copy is restricted to in-frame clones and leaves out a portion. The table includes 68,000 or so clones, about 92% detected once. This material consisted of CD4+ T cells from blood, taken approximately 25 months after liver transplant. Source of these receptors: a human patient who received a liver transplant. A subset of T cells may come from the graft donor. Both conserved end residues are trimmed from each CDR3.

v_gene | len | CDR3aa
TRBV5-8 | 12 | ASSFSPGGTEAF
TRBV7-9 | 10 | ATGDGSYEQY
TRBV28 | 10 | ASRRAYTEAF
TRBV6-5 | 12 | ASTLGQGAREQY
TRBV5-6 | 13 | ASRFGIGSTDTQY
TRBV19 | 13 | ASSPTGTSRYEQY
TRBV19 | 16 | ASSMWASGRAVGSEQY
TRBV28 | 13 | ASSHLQGGQETQY
TRBV15 | 14 | ATSRPTGTTSYEQY
TRBV5-1 | 15 | ASSDRHFGGVRTEAF
TRBV5-1 | 13 | ASSLGTGGIYEQY
TRBV2 | 14 | ASSNLAGSIGETQY
TRBV5-1 | 13 | ASSRDSRTNEKLF
TRBV7-2 | 12 | ASSLVRETYEQY
TRBV11-3 | 10 | ASSQDSYEAF
TRBV5-1 | 14 | ASSQRGRGTKNIQY
TRBV6-5 | 13 | ASRNLAGAYNEQF
TRBV7-3 | 14 | ASSRTSGSRYNEQF
TRBV7-2 | 12 | ASRAGGSSYEQY
TRBV20-1 | 9 | SARVGTGQF
TRBV5-4 | 16 | ASSSRLAGLPSTDTQY
TRBV4-1 | 13 | ASSRQIDSNEKLF
TRBV5-1 | 13 | ASSLGQGRSDTQY
TRBV18 | 10 | ASSPMEDTQY
TRBV28 | 13 | ASSLAWASSYEQY
TRBV9 | 12 | ASSVGSGAEAQY
TRBV18 | 12 | ASSGQGGGNTIY
TRBV27 | 14 | ASSLSGRGYSGELF
TRBV15 | 13 | ATSRRGVTNEKLF
TRBV5-1 | 12 | ASSFQGGPTEAF
TRBV4-2 | 11 | ASSPGDTYEQY
TRBV11-3 | 12 | ASSRTANTGELF
TRBV9 | 14 | ASSLSGLAGGNEQF
TRBV7-2 | 11 | ASTVAQGSGYT
TRBV9 | 13 | ASSVGWGREDTIY
TRBV27 | 17 | ASQRFASTTGDSSLEQY
TRBV7-8 | 14 | ASSLRDQITRNTIY
TRBV5-1 | 12 | ASSLGTSGNTIY
TRBV19 | 14 | ASATLDSLSGNTIY
TRBV7-9 | 15 | ASSSSGTGFTRDGYT
TRBV29-1 | 12 | SVLETGRGDTQY